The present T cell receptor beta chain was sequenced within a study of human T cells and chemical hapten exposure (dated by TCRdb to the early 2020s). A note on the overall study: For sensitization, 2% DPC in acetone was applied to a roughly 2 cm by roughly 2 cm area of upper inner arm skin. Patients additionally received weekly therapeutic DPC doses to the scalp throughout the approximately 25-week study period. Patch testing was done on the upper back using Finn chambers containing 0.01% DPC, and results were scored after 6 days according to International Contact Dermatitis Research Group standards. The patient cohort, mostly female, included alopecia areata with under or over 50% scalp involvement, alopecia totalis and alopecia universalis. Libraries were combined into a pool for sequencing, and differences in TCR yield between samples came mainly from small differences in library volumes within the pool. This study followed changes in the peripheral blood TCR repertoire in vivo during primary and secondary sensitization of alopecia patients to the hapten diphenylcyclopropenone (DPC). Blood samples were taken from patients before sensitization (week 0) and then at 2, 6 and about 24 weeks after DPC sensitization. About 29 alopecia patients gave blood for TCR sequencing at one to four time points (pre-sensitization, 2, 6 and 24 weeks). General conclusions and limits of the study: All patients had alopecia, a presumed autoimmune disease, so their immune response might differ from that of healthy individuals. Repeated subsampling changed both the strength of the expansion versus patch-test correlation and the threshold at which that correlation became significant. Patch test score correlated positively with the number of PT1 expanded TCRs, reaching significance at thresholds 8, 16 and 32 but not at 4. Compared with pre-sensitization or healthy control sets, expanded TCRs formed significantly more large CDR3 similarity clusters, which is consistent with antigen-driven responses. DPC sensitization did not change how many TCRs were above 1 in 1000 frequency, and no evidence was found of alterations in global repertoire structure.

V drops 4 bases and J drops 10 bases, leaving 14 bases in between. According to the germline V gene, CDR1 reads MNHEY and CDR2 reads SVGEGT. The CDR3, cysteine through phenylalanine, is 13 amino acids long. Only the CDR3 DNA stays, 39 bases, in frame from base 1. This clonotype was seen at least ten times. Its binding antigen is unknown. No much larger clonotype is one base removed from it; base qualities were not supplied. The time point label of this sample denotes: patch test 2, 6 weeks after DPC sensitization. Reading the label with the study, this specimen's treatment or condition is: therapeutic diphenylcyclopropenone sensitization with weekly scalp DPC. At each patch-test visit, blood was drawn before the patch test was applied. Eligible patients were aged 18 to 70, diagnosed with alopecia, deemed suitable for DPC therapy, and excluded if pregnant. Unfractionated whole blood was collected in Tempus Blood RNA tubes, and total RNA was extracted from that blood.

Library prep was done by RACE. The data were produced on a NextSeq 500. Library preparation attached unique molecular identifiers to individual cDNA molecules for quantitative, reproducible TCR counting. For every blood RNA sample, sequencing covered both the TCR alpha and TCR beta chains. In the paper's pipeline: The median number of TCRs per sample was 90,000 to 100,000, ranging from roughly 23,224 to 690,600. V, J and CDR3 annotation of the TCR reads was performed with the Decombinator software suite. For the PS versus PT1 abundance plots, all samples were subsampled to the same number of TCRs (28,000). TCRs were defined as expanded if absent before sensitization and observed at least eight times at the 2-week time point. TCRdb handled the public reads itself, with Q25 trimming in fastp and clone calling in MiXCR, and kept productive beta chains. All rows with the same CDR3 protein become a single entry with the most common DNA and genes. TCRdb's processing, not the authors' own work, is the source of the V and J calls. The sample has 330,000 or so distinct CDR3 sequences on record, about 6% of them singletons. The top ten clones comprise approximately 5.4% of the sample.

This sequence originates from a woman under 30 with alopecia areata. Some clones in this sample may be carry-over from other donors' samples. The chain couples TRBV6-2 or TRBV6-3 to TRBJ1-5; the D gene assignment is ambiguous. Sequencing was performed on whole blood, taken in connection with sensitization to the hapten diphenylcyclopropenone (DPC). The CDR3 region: CASSSNIIKPQHF. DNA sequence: TGTGCCAGCAGTTCGAACATTATCAAACCCCAGCATTTT.